This record concerns one TCR beta chain sequence. This CDR3 spans 13 amino acids. CDR1 and CDR2 (germline): SQVTM, ANQGSEA. V lost 6 bases to trimming and J lost 7 bases, with 15 bases between them. This specimen comes from a study of blood T cell repertoires in COVID-19. At the level of the study: The origin of the acute and convalescent COVID-19 samples was the United States, Italy and Spain. T cells, B-cell-depleted T cells, or PBMCs supplied cDNA or gDNA.

In the original analysis: Amplification from reference gene primers served as the basis for estimated nucleated cell counts. The repertoire was sequenced with immunoSEQ multiplex PCR; TCRdb's copy has only in-frame clones and lacks some. The V and J calls and clone size were taken over from that table, and D and trimming were inferred from the DNA. The sample has about 59,000 clones, roughly 90% seen once. Sequences were obtained from peripheral blood. V gene TRBV29-1 combines with J gene TRBJ1-4, with a weak D call TRBD1 (6 bases). The TCR sequence derives from an elderly man with acute or convalescent COVID-19. The CDR3 protein is CSVQDSPSEKLFF. CDR3 coding DNA: TGCAGCGTCCAGGACAGTCCCAGTGAAAAACTGTTTTTT.